Listed here are 21 T cell receptor beta chains from one sample, sequenced in a study of blood T cell repertoires in COVID-19. Libraries were prepared by immunoSEQ multiplex PCR; TCRdb keeps only in-frame clonotypes and omits some of them. The table includes some 340,000 clones, more than 85% detected once. What was sequenced was PBMCs or T cells enriched from blood (not recorded which). All receptors come from a woman in her thirties who had been exposed to COVID-19.

This clone was counted a single time. This chain links TRBV6-5 with TRBJ2-7; a possible D gene is TRBD1 (6 bases). The V end lost 0 bases, the J end lost 1 base, and 10 bases lay between the germline ends. The germline V gene encodes CDR1 MNHEY and CDR2 SVGAGI. The CDR3 consists of 15 residues. The CDR3: CASSYSGDRSYEQYF. In nucleotides, the CDR3 is TGTGCCAGCAGTTACTCGGGAGACAGGTCCTACGAGCAGTACTTC.

In DNA, the CDR3 is TGTGCCAGCAGCCAAGGCAGTAGCGGGGGCACAGATACGCAGTATTTT. It codes for CASSQGSSGGTDTQYF. The genes are TRBV4-2 and TRBJ2-3, with 8 bases matching TRBD2. CDR1 is LGHNA and CDR2 is YNFKEQ in the germline V gene. With 1 base clipped from V and 1 base from J, the junction kept 4 bases outside the gene matches. The CDR3 consists of 16 residues.

The V and J genes are TRBV27 and TRBJ1-2, with D possibly TRBD1 on 6 matching bases. Trimming left V 5 bases short and J 4 bases short, with 17 bases between. The germline CDR1 and CDR2 sequences are MNHEY and SMNVEV (reference sequence). The CDR3 loop spans 15 amino acids. CDR3 sequence (DNA): TGTGCCAGCAGTCCTCGCCTTACAGGGTTCTATGGCTACACCTTC. This codes for CASSPRLTGFYGYTF.

V is TRBV21-1 and J is TRBJ2-1; the D segment call TRBD2 is taken from the table without a DNA check. TRBV21-1 is flagged as a pseudogene. This CDR3 region has 17 residues. CDR3 bases: TGTGCCAGCAGCCAACCGGGACTTCTGCATTCCTACAATGAGCAGTTCTTC. Its translation: CASSQPGLLHSYNEQFF.

Here the CDR3 reads CASSQGGGVIGETQYF. CDR3 coding DNA: TGTGCCAGCAGCCAAGGGGGCGGGGTAATCGGGGAGACCCAGTACTTC. The chain is built from TRBV3-1 (or the pseudogene TRBV3-2) and TRBJ2-5, with D possibly being TRBD2 (6 bases). Germline CDR1 and CDR2: LGHDT and YNNKEL (reference sequence). CDR3 length equals 16 residues. Trimming stripped 1 base from V and 5 bases from J, with 17 bases between.

The J gene is TRBJ2-7, the V gene TRBV5-1; 8 nucleotides agree with TRBD1. V lost 4 bases to trimming and J lost 10 bases; unmatched junction nucleotides: 13. The CDR3 extends over 14 amino acids. Germline V gene data show CDR1 as SGHRS and CDR2 as YFSETQ. CDR3: CASSEPGQGTEQYF. In DNA, the CDR3 is TGCGCCAGCAGCGAACCCGGACAGGGAACGGAACAGTACTTC.

V and J are TRBV6-1 and TRBJ2-1; 9 bases agree with TRBD1. The CDR3 spans 19 residues. Losses at the gene ends were 4 bases for V and 4 bases for J; bases not matched to a gene: 17. Germline CDR1 MNHNS, CDR2 SASEGT. CDR3 nucleotide sequence: TGTGCCAGCAGTGGACAGGGGGAATTACCCATACCTCCATACAATGAGCAGTTCTTC. As protein: CASSGQGELPIPPYNEQFF.

The rearrangement joins TRBV3-1 (or the pseudogene TRBV3-2) to TRBJ2-7; D possibly corresponds to TRBD1 (6 bases). Germline assignment: CDR1 LGHDT and CDR2 YNNKEL (reference sequence). Trimming removed 3 bases from V and 5 bases from J, with 11 bases in between. CDR3 length: 13 residues. CDR3 sequence: CASSQGQGNEQYF. CDR3 nucleotides: TGTGCCAGCAGCCAGGGGCAGGGGAACGAGCAGTACTTC.

The chain carries TRBV6-2 or TRBV6-3 and TRBJ1-2; 7 bases are shared with TRBD1. The ends lost 2 bases at V and 4 bases at J; junction bases unmatched: 7. In germline, CDR1 is MNHEY, CDR2 SVGEGT. The CDR3 length is 15 residues. CDR3 nucleotides: TGTGCCAGCAGTTACGCGGACAGGAATTTCTATGGCTACACCTTC. Translating it yields CASSYADRNFYGYTF.

V is TRBV5-6 and J is TRBJ2-7, with D perhaps TRBD1 (6 bases). CDR1 is SGHDT, CDR2 YYEEEE, per germline. This CDR3 is 13 amino acids long. V was pared by 4 bases and J by 3 bases, with 11 bases between. The CDR3 reads CASSGDTHYEQYF. In DNA, the CDR3 is TGTGCCAGCAGCGGGGACACACACTACGAGCAGTACTTC.

The chain links TRBV12-2 to TRBJ1-2; TRBD1 reflects the table's D call only, with no check against the DNA. TRBV12-2 is a pseudogene segment. The CDR3 totals 15 residues. CDR3 protein: CASRSPSDKAIGYTF. In nucleotides, the CDR3 is TGTGCAAGTCGCTCCCCCTCGGACAAGGCCATTGGCTACACCTTC.

The J gene is TRBJ1-1, the V gene TRBV19, with a tentative D call TRBD1 (6 bases). CDR3 length equals 14 residues. Germline lookup yields CDR1 LNHDA and CDR2 SQIVND (reference sequence). Trimming left V 5 bases short and J 2 bases short, with 12 bases between. The CDR3 reads CASSEDRLNTEAFF. The CDR3 bases are TGTGCCAGTAGTGAGGACAGACTTAACACTGAAGCTTTCTTT.

The chain couples TRBV19 to TRBJ1-2; D gene ambiguous. V lost 10 bases and J lost 3, with 18 bases in between. The CDR3 length is 14 residues. The germline CDR1 and CDR2 sequences are LNHDA and SQIVND (reference sequence). CDR3: CATETPELDYGYTF. DNA for the CDR3: TGTGCCACCGAAACTCCGGAGTTGGACTATGGCTACACCTTC.

V and J are TRBV23-1 and TRBJ1-2; tentatively, D is TRBD1 (6 bases). TRBV23-1 is an ORF, and what it does is uncertain. The CDR3 is 16 residues long. V was pared by 0 bases and J by 4 bases, with 15 bases between. The CDR3 region has the DNA TGCGCCAGCAGTCAATCTCCCCCAGGGACACTCTATGGCTACACCTTC. Protein product: CASSQSPPGTLYGYTF.

In nucleotides, the CDR3 is TGTGCCAGCAGCCCCATGGGACAGGGCACAGATACGCAGTATTTT. Its protein is CASSPMGQGTDTQYF. The chain is built from TRBV14 and TRBJ2-3; 8 nucleotides match TRBD1. The CDR3 has 15 amino acids. V shed 4 bases and J 1 base; nucleotides not matched to a gene: 4. From germline, CDR1 is SGHDN and CDR2 FVKESK.

Worth noting for this clone: One end of the junction does not line up with germline, which may come from a read error. The chain recombines TRBV24-1 with TRBJ2-1; 8 bases match TRBD1. Germline V gives CDR1 KGHDR, CDR2 SFDVKD. The CDR3 totals 13 residues. CDR3 bases: TGTGCCACCAGTGACCCGGCAGGGGGCTCAGGAGTCTTC. Its protein product is CATSDPAGGSGVF.

This rearrangement joins TRBV9 to TRBJ2-3; TRBD2 agrees at 12 bases. The CDR3 contains 17 residues. The J segment lost 5 bases and the V segment lost 1 base, leaving 8 bases of the junction unmatched. Germline V gene lookup returns CDR1 SGDLS and CDR2 YYNGEE. CDR3 loop: CASSVRASGGAGDTQYF. The CDR3 DNA reads as TGTGCCAGCAGCGTAAGGGCTAGCGGGGGGGCAGGAGATACGCAGTATTTT.

The V and J genes are TRBV4-1 and TRBJ1-6; TRBD1 matches at 8 bases. The junction had 8 bases not matched to a gene; V was cut back by 1 base and J by 6 bases. In germline, CDR1 is MGHRA, CDR2 YSYEKL. The CDR3 is 17 residues long. This CDR3 reads CASSQGPGQGSNSPLHF. CDR3 DNA sequence: TGCGCCAGCAGCCAAGGACCAGGACAGGGATCTAATTCACCCCTCCACTTT.

The rearrangement joins TRBV5-5 to TRBJ1-2, with TRBD1 matching 8 bases. The CDR3 loop spans 17 amino acids. With V trimmed by 0 bases and J by 2 bases, 9 bases remained unmatched. CDR1 and CDR2 (germline): SGHKS, YYEKEE (reference sequence). The CDR3 is CASSLGPVQGGNYGYTF. DNA for the CDR3: TGTGCCAGCAGCTTGGGCCCGGTACAGGGGGGAAACTATGGCTACACCTTC.

The V gene is TRBV5-1, the J gene TRBJ2-7; D may be TRBD2 (6 bases). Trimming cost V 1 base and J 2 bases, with 16 bases left between them. From germline, CDR1 is SGHRS and CDR2 YFSETQ. The CDR3 extends over 16 amino acids. CDR3 amino acids: CASSLQDGRRAYEQYF. The DNA of the CDR3 is TGCGCCAGCAGCTTGCAGGACGGGAGAAGAGCCTACGAGCAGTACTTC.

The chain combines TRBV7-2 with TRBJ2-5, with D possibly matching TRBD1 (6 bases). Trimming took off 5 bases at V and 5 bases at J, with 18 bases between the two ends. This CDR3 is built from 15 residues. Germline values: CDR1 SGHTA, CDR2 FQGNSA. CDR3 in amino acids: CASSGPGHKRETQYF. The CDR3 nucleotides are TGTGCCAGCAGCGGACCGGGACACAAAAGGGAGACCCAGTACTTC.